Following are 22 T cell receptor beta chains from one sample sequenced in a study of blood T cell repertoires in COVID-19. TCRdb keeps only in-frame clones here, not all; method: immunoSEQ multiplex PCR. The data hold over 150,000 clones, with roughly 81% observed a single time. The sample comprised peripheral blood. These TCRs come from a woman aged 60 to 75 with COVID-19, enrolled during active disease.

The CDR3 region has the DNA TGCGCCAGCAGCTCTTCCGGGACACGAGGCGACACCATATATTTT. Its protein product is CASSSSGTRGDTIYF. This chain links TRBV5-1 with TRBJ1-3; a weak D match, TRBD1 (6 bases). Germline CDR1 is SGHRS and CDR2 is YFSETQ. The germline V and J ends were trimmed by 3 bases and 8 bases, with 18 bases remaining between them. The CDR3 has 15 residues.

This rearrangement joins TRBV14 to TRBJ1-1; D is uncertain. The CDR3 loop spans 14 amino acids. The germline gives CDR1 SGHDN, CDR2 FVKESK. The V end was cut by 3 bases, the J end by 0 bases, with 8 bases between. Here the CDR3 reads CASSQGYLNTEAFF. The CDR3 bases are TGTGCCAGCAGCCAGGGCTACCTGAACACTGAAGCTTTCTTT.

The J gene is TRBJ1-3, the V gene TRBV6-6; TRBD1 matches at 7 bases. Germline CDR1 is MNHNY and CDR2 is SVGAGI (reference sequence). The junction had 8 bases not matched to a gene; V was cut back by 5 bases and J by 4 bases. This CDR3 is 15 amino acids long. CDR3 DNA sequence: TGTGCCAGCAGTCAACCGGGACAGAAAGGAAACACCATATATTTT. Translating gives CASSQPGQKGNTIYF.

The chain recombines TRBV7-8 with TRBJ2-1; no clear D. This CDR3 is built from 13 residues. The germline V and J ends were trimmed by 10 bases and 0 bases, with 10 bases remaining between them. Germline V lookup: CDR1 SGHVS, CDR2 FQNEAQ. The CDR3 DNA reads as TGTGCCACCTGTCGCAGCTCCTACAATGAGCAGTTCTTC. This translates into CATCRSSYNEQFF.

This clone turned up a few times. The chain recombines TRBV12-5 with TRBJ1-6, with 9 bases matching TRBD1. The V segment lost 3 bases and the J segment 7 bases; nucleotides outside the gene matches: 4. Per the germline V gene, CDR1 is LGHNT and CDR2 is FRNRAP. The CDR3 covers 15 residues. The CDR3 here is CASGFGQGSNSPLHF. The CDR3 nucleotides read TGTGCTAGTGGTTTCGGACAGGGGAGCAATTCACCCCTCCACTTT.

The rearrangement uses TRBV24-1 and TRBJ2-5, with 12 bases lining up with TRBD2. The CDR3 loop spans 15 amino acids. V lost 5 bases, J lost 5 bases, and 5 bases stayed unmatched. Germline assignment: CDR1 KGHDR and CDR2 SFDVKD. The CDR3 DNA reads TGTGCCACCAGTGCCTCTAGCGGGAGGGGCGAGACCCAGTACTTC. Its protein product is CATSASSGRGETQYF.

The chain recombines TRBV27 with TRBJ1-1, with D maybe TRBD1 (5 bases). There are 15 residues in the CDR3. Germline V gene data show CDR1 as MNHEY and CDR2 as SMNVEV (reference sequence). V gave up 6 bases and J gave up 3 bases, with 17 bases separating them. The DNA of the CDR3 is TGTGCCAGCAGCTCGTGGGGGGTAGGGGACACTGAAGCTTTCTTT. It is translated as CASSSWGVGDTEAFF.

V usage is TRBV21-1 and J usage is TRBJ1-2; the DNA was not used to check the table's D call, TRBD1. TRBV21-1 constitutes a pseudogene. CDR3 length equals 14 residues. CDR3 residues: CASSKRQGPYGYTF. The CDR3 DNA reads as TGTGCCAGCAGCAAAAGGCAGGGGCCCTATGGCTACACCTTC.

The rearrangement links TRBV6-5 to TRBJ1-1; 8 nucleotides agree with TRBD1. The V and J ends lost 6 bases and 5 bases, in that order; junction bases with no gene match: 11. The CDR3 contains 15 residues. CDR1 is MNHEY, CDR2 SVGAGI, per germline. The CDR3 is CASSPPRGRGTEAFF. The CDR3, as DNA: TGTGCCAGCAGCCCCCCCAGGGGGCGAGGAACTGAAGCTTTCTTT.

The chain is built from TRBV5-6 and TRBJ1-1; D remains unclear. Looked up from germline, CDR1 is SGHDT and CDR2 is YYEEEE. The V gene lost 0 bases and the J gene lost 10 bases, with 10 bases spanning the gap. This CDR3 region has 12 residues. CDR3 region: CASSLVGYAAFF. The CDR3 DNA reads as TGTGCCAGCAGCTTGGTCGGGTACGCAGCTTTCTTT. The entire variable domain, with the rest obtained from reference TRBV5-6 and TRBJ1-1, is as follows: DAGVTQSPTHLIKTRGQQVTLRCSPKSGHDTVSWYQQALGQGPQFIFQYYEEEERQRGNFPDRFSGHQFPNYSSELNVNALLLGDSALYLCASSLVGYAAFFGQGTRLTVV.

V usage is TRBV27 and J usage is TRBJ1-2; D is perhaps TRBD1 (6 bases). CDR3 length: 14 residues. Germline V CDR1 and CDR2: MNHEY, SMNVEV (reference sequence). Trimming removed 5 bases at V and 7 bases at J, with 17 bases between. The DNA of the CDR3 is TGTGCCAGCAGTCTCGAGGGGGGGCGGTTTGGCTACACCTTC. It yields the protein CASSLEGGRFGYTF.

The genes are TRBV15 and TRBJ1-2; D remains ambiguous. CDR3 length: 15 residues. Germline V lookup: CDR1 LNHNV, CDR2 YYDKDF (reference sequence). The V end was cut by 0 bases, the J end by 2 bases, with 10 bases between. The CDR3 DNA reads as TGTGCCACCAGCAGAGATGTGGGAGGGAACTATGGCTACACCTTC. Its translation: CATSRDVGGNYGYTF.

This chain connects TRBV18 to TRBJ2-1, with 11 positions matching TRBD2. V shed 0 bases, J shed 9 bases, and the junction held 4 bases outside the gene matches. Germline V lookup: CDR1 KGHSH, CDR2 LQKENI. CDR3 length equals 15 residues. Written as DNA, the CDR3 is TGTGCCAGCTCACCACCGGGACTAGCGGTAGGTGAGCAGTTCTTC. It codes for CASSPPGLAVGEQFF.

This chain's CDR3 is CASSLRARAGGAFF. The CDR3 DNA reads as TGTGCCAGCAGTTTAAGGGCCAGGGCCGGGGGGGCTTTCTTT. The chain is built from TRBV27 and TRBJ1-1; possible D gene TRBD1, 5 bases. The V end was cut by 2 bases, the J end by 11 bases, with 18 bases between. CDR1 and CDR2 (germline): MNHEY, SMNVEV (reference sequence). This CDR3 region has 14 residues.

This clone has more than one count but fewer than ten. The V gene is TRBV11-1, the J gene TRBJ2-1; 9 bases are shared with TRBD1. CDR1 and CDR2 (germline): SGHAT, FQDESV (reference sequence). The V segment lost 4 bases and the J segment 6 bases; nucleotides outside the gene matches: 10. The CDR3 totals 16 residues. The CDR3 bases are TGTGCCAGCAGCTCATTATCGGACAGGGGTATCAATGAGCAGTTCTTC. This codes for CASSSLSDRGINEQFF. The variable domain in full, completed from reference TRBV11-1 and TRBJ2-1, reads EAEVAQSPRYKITEKSQAVAFWCDPISGHATLYWYRQILGQGPELLVQFQDESVVDDSQLPKDRFSAERLKGVDSTLKIQPAELGDSAMYLCASSSLSDRGINEQFFGPGTRLTVL.

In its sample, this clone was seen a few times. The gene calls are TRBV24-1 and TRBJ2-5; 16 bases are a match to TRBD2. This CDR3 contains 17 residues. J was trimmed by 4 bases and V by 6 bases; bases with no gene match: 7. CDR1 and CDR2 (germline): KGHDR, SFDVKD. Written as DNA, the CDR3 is TGTGCCACCAGTCCTGGGACTAGCGGGAGGGCTGGAGAGACCCAGTACTTC. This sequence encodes CATSPGTSGRAGETQYF.

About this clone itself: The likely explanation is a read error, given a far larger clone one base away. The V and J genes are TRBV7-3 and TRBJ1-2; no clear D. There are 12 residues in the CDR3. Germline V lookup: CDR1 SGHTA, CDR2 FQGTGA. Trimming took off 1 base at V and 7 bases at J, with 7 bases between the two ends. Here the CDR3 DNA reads TGTGCCAGCAGCTTAAAAGGGAGTGGCTACACCTTC. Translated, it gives CASSLKGSGYTF. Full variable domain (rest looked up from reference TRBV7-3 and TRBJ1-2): GAGVSQTPSNKVTEKGKYVELRCDPISGHTALYWYRQSLGQGPEFLIYFQGTGAADDSGLPNDRFFAVRPEGSVSTLKIQRTERGDSAVYLCASSLKGSGYTFGSGTRLTVV.

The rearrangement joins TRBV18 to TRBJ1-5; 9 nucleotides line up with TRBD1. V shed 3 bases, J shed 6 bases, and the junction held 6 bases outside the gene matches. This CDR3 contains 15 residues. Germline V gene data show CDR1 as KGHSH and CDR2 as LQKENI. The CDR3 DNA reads TGTGCCAGCTCACCGGGACAGGGAAGGGGTCAGCCCCAGCATTTT. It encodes CASSPGQGRGQPQHF.

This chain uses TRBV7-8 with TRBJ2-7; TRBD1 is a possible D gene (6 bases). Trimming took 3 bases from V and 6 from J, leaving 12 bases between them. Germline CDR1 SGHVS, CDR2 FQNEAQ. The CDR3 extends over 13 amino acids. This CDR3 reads CASSFQARGEQYF. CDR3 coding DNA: TGTGCCAGCAGCTTTCAAGCCAGGGGCGAGCAGTACTTC.

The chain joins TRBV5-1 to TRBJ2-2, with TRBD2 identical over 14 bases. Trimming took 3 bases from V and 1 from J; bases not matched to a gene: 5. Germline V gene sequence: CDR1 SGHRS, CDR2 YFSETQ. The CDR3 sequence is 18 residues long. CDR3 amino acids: CASSYRLAGGRNTGELFF. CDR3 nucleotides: TGCGCCAGCAGCTATCGACTAGCGGGAGGGCGGAACACCGGGGAGCTGTTTTTT.

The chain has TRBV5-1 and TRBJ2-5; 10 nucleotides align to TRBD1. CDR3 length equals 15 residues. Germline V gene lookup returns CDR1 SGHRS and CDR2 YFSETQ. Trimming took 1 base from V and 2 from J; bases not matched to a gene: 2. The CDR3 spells CASSLLGQGQETQYF. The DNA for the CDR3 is TGCGCCAGCAGCTTGTTGGGACAGGGGCAAGAGACCCAGTACTTC.

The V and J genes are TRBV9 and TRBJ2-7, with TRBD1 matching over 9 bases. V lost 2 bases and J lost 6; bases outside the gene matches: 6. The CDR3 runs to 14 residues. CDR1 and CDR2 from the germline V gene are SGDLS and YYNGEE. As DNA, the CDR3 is TGTGCCAGCAGCGTCTGGACAGGGGATGTCGAGCAGTACTTC. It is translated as CASSVWTGDVEQYF. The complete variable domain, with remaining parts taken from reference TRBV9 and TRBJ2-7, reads DSGVTQTPKHLITATGQRVTLRCSPRSGDLSVYWYQQSLDQGLQFLIQYYNGEERAKGNILERFSAQQFPDLHSELNLSSLELGDSALYFCASSVWTGDVEQYFGPGTRLTVT.